This T cell receptor (beta chain) derives from a study of T cells in localized non-small cell lung cancer. For this clone: The antigen remains unidentified.

The CDR3 extends over 17 amino acids. Trimming cost V 5 bases and J 3 bases; bases outside gene matches: 11. CDR1 is SGHNT and CDR2 is YENEEA in the germline V gene. Method: immunoSEQ multiplex PCR; TCRdb's copy keeps in-frame clones and lacks some. The sample records under 15,000 clones, 85% to 90% being singletons. Whole-study findings and limits: When the top 100 tumor clones were examined, a median approximately 59 of them also appeared in the adjacent lung, which was paired and uninvolved.

The sample was peripheral blood, taken before any cancer treatment. This sequence originates from a male donor aged 60 or over with stage III lung adenocarcinoma. The chain carries TRBV11-3 and TRBJ2-5; TRBD2 aligns across 11 bases. The CDR3 region has the DNA TGTGCCAGCAGCCAATCCCTAGCGGGGGGACCCAAAGAGACCCAGTACTTC. The encoded protein is CASSQSLAGGPKETQYF.